The next 20 T cell receptor beta chains were all read from a single sample in a study of cytomegalovirus exposure and HLA in healthy donors. Here immunoSEQ multiplex PCR was the method, and the copy in TCRdb shows in-frame clones only, minus some. The data show 250,000 to 300,000 clones, around 90% seen once. Sequencing used PBMCs. All receptors derive from a woman aged 18 to 35 in good health and CMV-seronegative.

The chain joins TRBV9 to TRBJ1-2; D unresolved. The CDR3 sequence is 17 residues long. Trimming took 0 bases from V and 0 from J, leaving 15 bases between them. Germline-derived CDR1 and CDR2 are SGDLS and YYNGEE. CDR3 in amino acids: CASSVDGDMMANYGYTF. CDR3 sequence (DNA): TGTGCCAGCAGCGTAGATGGAGATATGATGGCTAACTATGGCTACACCTTC.

The chain has TRBV18 and TRBJ2-3; TRBD2 aligns across 7 bases. The V gene's germline CDR1 is KGHSH and CDR2 LQKENI. The CDR3 extends over 14 amino acids. V shed 3 bases and J 3 bases; nucleotides not matched to a gene: 3. The CDR3: CASSPPGGTDTQYF. In DNA form, the CDR3 reads TGTGCCAGCTCACCTCCGGGAGGAACAGATACGCAGTATTTT.

The genes are TRBV6-6 and TRBJ1-5, with D perhaps TRBD1 (6 bases). The germline CDR1 and CDR2 sequences are MNHNY and SVGAGI (reference sequence). V was trimmed by 2 bases and J by 5 bases, leaving 13 bases between them. This CDR3 spans 15 amino acids. The CDR3: CASSYPGGGHQPQHF. CDR3 in DNA: TGTGCCAGCAGTTACCCCGGGGGGGGGCATCAGCCCCAGCATTTT.

The chain is built from TRBV27 and TRBJ1-1; a possible D gene is TRBD1 (5 bases). Germline values: CDR1 MNHEY, CDR2 SMNVEV (reference sequence). The CDR3 is 13 residues long. V lost 3 bases, J lost 5 bases, and 10 bases lay in between. CDR3 in DNA: TGTGCCAGCAGTTTCGGGGGGGGGACTGAAGCTTTCTTT. Protein: CASSFGGGTEAFF.

The V and J genes are TRBV28 and TRBJ1-5, with 8 bases identical to TRBD1. The CDR3 loop spans 18 amino acids. The V gene's germline CDR1 is MDHEN and CDR2 SYDVKM. J gave up 0 bases and V 4 bases, and 11 bases lay outside the gene matches. CDR3 region: CASSSPTGVLSSNQPQHF. CDR3 coding DNA: TGTGCCAGCAGTTCCCCGACAGGGGTCCTTTCTAGCAATCAGCCCCAGCATTTT. The full variable domain, its missing parts supplied by reference TRBV28 and TRBJ1-5, is DVKVTQSSRYLVKRTGEKVFLECVQDMDHENMFWYRQDPGLGLRLIYFSYDVKMKEKGDIPEGYSVSREKKERFSLILESASTNQTSMYLCASSSPTGVLSSNQPQHFGDGTRLSIL.

The chain uses TRBV28 and TRBJ1-4, with TRBD1 matching over 10 bases. The J segment lost 7 bases and the V segment lost 5 bases, leaving 7 bases of the junction unmatched. CDR3 length equals 15 residues. CDR1 is MDHEN, CDR2 SYDVKM, per germline. CDR3 bases: TGTGCCAGCAGTACGACAGGGGGCGTAACTGAAAAACTGTTTTTT. It yields the protein CASSTTGGVTEKLFF.

This chain's CDR3 is CASSGSRGAETGELFF. DNA for the CDR3: TGTGCCAGTAGTGGTTCGCGGGGGGCAGAGACCGGGGAGCTGTTTTTT. The chain is built from TRBV19 and TRBJ2-2; 8 nucleotides line up with TRBD2. The CDR3 extends over 16 amino acids. V dropped 5 bases and J dropped 5; count of bases not matched to a gene: 10. Germline values: CDR1 LNHDA, CDR2 SQIVND (reference sequence).

This chain joins TRBV27 and TRBJ2-7, with TRBD2 matching 7 bases. V gave up 6 bases and J gave up 3 bases; unmatched junction bases: 11. Germline V CDR1 and CDR2: MNHEY, SMNVEV (reference sequence). The CDR3 is 15 residues long. The CDR3 DNA sequence: TGTGCCAGCAGCCGAAGGGAGGGAATGGACTACGAGCAGTACTTC. Encoded protein: CASSRREGMDYEQYF.

The genes are TRBV10-1 and TRBJ1-6; D may be TRBD1 (6 bases). Trimming shortened V by 0 bases and J by 10 bases, and 10 bases separated the two germline ends. Germline V gives CDR1 WNHNN, CDR2 SYGVQD (reference sequence). There are 14 residues in the CDR3. CDR3 residues: CASSESLRGSPLHF. The CDR3 DNA reads TGCGCCAGCAGTGAGTCGCTCAGGGGATCACCCCTCCACTTT.

This sequence joins TRBV16 and TRBJ2-1; D is unclear. Germline V gene lookup returns CDR1 KGHSY and CDR2 FQNENV. The CDR3 is 14 amino acids. The germline V and J ends were trimmed by 4 bases and 6 bases, with 13 bases remaining between them. Here the CDR3 reads CASSPRGAPNEQFF. In DNA, the CDR3 is TGTGCCAGCAGCCCCCGAGGCGCCCCCAATGAGCAGTTCTTC.

V usage is TRBV10-1 and J usage is TRBJ2-3, with 10 bases lining up with TRBD2. The V and J ends lost 10 bases and 2 bases, in that order; junction bases with no gene match: 15. The CDR3 loop spans 17 amino acids. The V gene's germline CDR1 is WNHNN and CDR2 SYGVQD (reference sequence). CDR3 loop: CATSGTSAFGATDTQYF. CDR3 nucleotide sequence: TGCGCCACCTCCGGGACTAGCGCCTTCGGGGCCACAGATACGCAGTATTTT.

DNA for the CDR3: TGTGCCAGCAGTTACGGGGAAACTAGCGGGGGCTACGAGCAGTACTTC. Its translation is CASSYGETSGGYEQYF. The genes are TRBV6-5 and TRBJ2-7, with 11 bases aligning to TRBD2. The CDR3 spans 16 residues. J lost 3 bases, V lost 2 bases, and 6 bases had no gene match. Germline CDR1 and CDR2: MNHEY and SVGAGI.

The genes are TRBV5-6 and TRBJ2-7, with D maybe TRBD1 (5 bases). V lost 4 bases and J 3 bases, leaving 8 bases between the germline ends. This CDR3 has 12 amino acids. Germline loops: CDR1 SGHDT, CDR2 YYEEEE. CDR3 residues: CASSDQGYEQYV. The CDR3 DNA reads as TGTGCCAGCAGCGACCAGGGCTACGAGCAGTACGTC.

The V call is TRBV5-4, the J call TRBJ1-2; tentative D call: TRBD1 (5 bases). The length of the CDR3 is 13 residues. Trimming removed 3 bases from V and 3 bases from J, with 9 bases in between. Germline V gives CDR1 SGHNT, CDR2 YYREEE (reference sequence). This chain's CDR3 is CASSWGRDYGYTF. CDR3 nucleotide sequence: TGTGCCAGCAGCTGGGGCAGGGACTATGGCTACACCTTC.

J is TRBJ2-3 and V is TRBV2, with a tentative D call TRBD1 (5 bases). This CDR3 spans 14 amino acids. The ends were cut back, 4 bases at V and 6 bases at J, with 14 bases in the middle. Germline V gene data show CDR1 as SNHLY and CDR2 as FYNNEI. The CDR3 DNA follows: TGTGCCAGCAGTGCACAAGGGGTCCTCGATACGCAGTATTTT. Translation: CASSAQGVLDTQYF.

The chain has TRBV6-6 and TRBJ1-1, with unresolved D. This CDR3 spans 16 amino acids. Germline CDR1 and CDR2: MNHNY and SVGAGI (reference sequence). Trimming stripped 7 bases from V and 0 bases from J, with 18 bases between. The CDR3 DNA follows: TGTGCCAGCACATACGCCGCCCGAGGGATGAACACTGAAGCTTTCTTT. Its translation: CASTYAARGMNTEAFF.

V is TRBV10-3 and J is TRBJ1-5; the D is unclear. CDR1 and CDR2 from the germline V gene are ENHRY and SYGVKD. Trimming cost V 0 bases and J 4 bases, with 4 bases left between them. There are 13 residues in the CDR3. The CDR3 coding sequence is TGTGCCATCAGTGAGTCCGGGAATCAGCCCCAGCATTTT. It specifies CAISESGNQPQHF.

This clone showed up just once. V gene TRBV29-1 combines with J gene TRBJ2-1, with D uncertain. The CDR3 is 14 amino acids. Germline V gene data show CDR1 as SQVTM and CDR2 as ANQGSEA. V lost 1 base to trimming and J lost 6 bases, with 13 bases between them. In DNA, the CDR3 is TGCAGCGTTGAAGTGGCTCTGCCCCTCAATGAGCAGTTCTTC. Protein sequence: CSVEVALPLNEQFF.

CDR3 DNA sequence: TGTGCCAGCAGTTTAGGGCTAGCGGGGGGGAAGGAGCAGTTCTTC. The encoded protein is CASSLGLAGGKEQFF. V usage is TRBV28 and J usage is TRBJ2-1; TRBD2 matches 12 bases. V was pared by 2 bases and J by 10 bases, with 6 bases of the junction left unmatched. Germline assignment: CDR1 MDHEN and CDR2 SYDVKM. The CDR3 runs to 15 residues.

V and J are TRBV10-3 and TRBJ2-7; TRBD1 is a possible D gene (5 bases). Trimming left V 7 bases short and J 0 bases short, with 10 bases between. Germline assignment: CDR1 ENHRY and CDR2 SYGVKD. This CDR3 comprises 13 residues. CDR3 in amino acids: CAIKPRDSYEQYF. The DNA of the CDR3 is TGTGCCATCAAACCCAGGGACTCCTACGAGCAGTACTTC.